These 19 T cell receptor beta chains share one sample of origin, sequenced in a study of blood T cell repertoires in COVID-19. Data came from immunoSEQ multiplex PCR; TCRdb stores just in-frame clones and leaves some out. Of 95,000 to 150,000 clones in the sample, 82% are singletons; the top ten hold 3.5% to 5.5%. Sequenced: peripheral blood. The receptors were gathered from a woman aged 65 to 85 with acute or convalescent COVID-19.

This chain connects TRBV12-3 or TRBV12-4 to TRBJ2-1, with D perhaps TRBD1 (6 bases). The germline V and J ends were trimmed by 2 bases and 12 bases, with 11 bases remaining between them. The CDR3 runs 12 residues. The CDR3 spells CASSLSDRLQFF. CDR3 DNA sequence: TGTGCCAGCAGTTTATCGGACAGACTGCAGTTCTTC.

The chain carries TRBV4-1 and TRBJ2-7; tentative D call: TRBD1 (6 bases). The CDR3 is made up of 15 amino acids. Germline CDR1 is MGHRA and CDR2 is YSYEKL. V was clipped by 0 bases and J by 3 bases, with 12 bases between them. The DNA of the CDR3 is TGCGCCAGCAGCCAAGACCCGGGACAATTCTACGAGCAGTACTTC. Its protein is CASSQDPGQFYEQYF.

CDR3 amino acids: CSGGDSYNEQFF. As DNA, the CDR3 is TGCAGCGGCGGGGACAGCTACAATGAGCAGTTCTTC. The rearrangement uses TRBV29-1 and TRBJ2-1, with a tentative D call TRBD1 (7 bases). CDR1 is SQVTM and CDR2 is ANQGSEA in the germline V gene. V lost 7 bases, J lost 3 bases, and 10 bases lay in between. CDR3 length equals 12 residues.

The gene calls are TRBV14 and TRBJ2-1, with 7 positions matching TRBD1. The J segment lost 10 bases and the V segment lost 6 bases, leaving 6 bases of the junction unmatched. Germline CDR1 SGHDN, CDR2 FVKESK. This CDR3 has 12 amino acids. The CDR3 DNA is TGTGCCAGCAGTTACAGGGGCGAGGAGCAGTTCTTC. Translating it yields CASSYRGEEQFF.

The chain carries TRBV19 and TRBJ1-2, with 7 bases matching TRBD1. V lost 4 bases, J lost 4 bases, and 6 bases stayed unmatched. The CDR3 is 14 amino acids. CDR1 and CDR2 from the germline V gene are LNHDA and SQIVND (reference sequence). Here the CDR3 reads CASSTTGVLYGYTF. CDR3 sequence (DNA): TGTGCCAGTAGTACAACAGGGGTTCTCTATGGCTACACCTTC.

The CDR3 DNA reads as TGTGCCAGCAGTCAGACTAGCGGGGGGGCGGAGACCCAGTACTTC. Its translation: CASSQTSGGAETQYF. The V gene is TRBV6-6, the J gene TRBJ2-5; 14 bases fit TRBD2. This CDR3 comprises 15 residues. Trimming removed 5 bases from V and 5 bases from J; junction bases left unmatched: 4. The germline gives CDR1 MNHNY, CDR2 SVGAGI (reference sequence).

The V and J genes are TRBV10-3 and TRBJ1-2, with 7 bases lining up with TRBD1. The V gene's germline CDR1 is ENHRY and CDR2 SYGVKD. This CDR3 region has 13 residues. The V segment lost 7 bases and the J segment 4 bases; nucleotides outside the gene matches: 6. CDR3 residues: CAINEGAGYGYTF. The CDR3 DNA is TGTGCCATCAACGAGGGGGCGGGCTATGGCTACACCTTC.

This chain joins TRBV4-3 and TRBJ2-2; 7 nucleotides match TRBD1. Losses at the gene ends were 8 bases for V and 3 bases for J; bases not matched to a gene: 3. CDR1 LGHNA and CDR2 YSLEER come from the germline V gene. The CDR3 totals 13 residues. CDR3 sequence: CASAQGYTGELFF. CDR3 sequence (DNA): TGCGCCAGCGCACAGGGGTACACCGGGGAGCTGTTTTTT.

The chain is built from TRBV19 and TRBJ2-5; 7 bases are a match to TRBD2. The V gene's germline CDR1 is LNHDA and CDR2 SQIVND (reference sequence). This CDR3 has 13 residues. Losses at the gene ends were 6 bases for V and 4 bases for J; bases not matched to a gene: 5. CDR3 loop: CASRTRGRETQYF. DNA of the CDR3: TGTGCCAGTAGGACACGCGGGAGAGAGACCCAGTACTTC.

This clone was recorded once. This sequence joins TRBV5-1 and TRBJ2-5; no definite D call. V lost 4 bases and J lost 0, with 7 bases in between. Germline CDR1 and CDR2: SGHRS and YFSETQ. The length of the CDR3 is 13 residues. CDR3: CASSPADQETQYF. The CDR3 DNA reads TGCGCCAGCAGCCCCGCAGACCAAGAGACCCAGTACTTC. Combining the CDR3 with reference TRBV5-1 and TRBJ2-5 gives the whole variable domain KAGVTQTPRYLIKTRGQQVTLSCSPISGHRSVSWYQQTPGQGLQFLFEYFSETQRNKGNFPGRFSGRQFSNSRSEMNVSTLELGDSALYLCASSPADQETQYFGPGTRLLVL.

V is TRBV18 and J is TRBJ1-1, with TRBD1 as a possible D gene (6 bases). Deletions cut 2 bases from V and 1 base from J, with 11 bases between. Germline CDR1 KGHSH, CDR2 LQKENI. CDR3 size: 15 residues. The CDR3 sequence: CASSPEAGANTEAFF. As DNA, the CDR3 is TGTGCCAGCTCACCAGAGGCAGGGGCGAACACTGAAGCTTTCTTT. Using reference TRBV18 and TRBJ1-1 for the parts outside the CDR3, the full variable domain is NAGVMQNPRHLVRRRGQEARLRCSPMKGHSHVYWYRQLPEEGLKFMVYLQKENIIDESGMPKERFSAEFPKEGPSILRIQQVVRGDSAAYFCASSPEAGANTEAFFGQGTRLTVV.

The chain is built from TRBV19 and TRBJ2-3; TRBD2 is a possible D gene (5 bases). V was shortened by 3 bases and J by 3 bases, with 13 bases between the two germline ends. Germline V gene lookup returns CDR1 LNHDA and CDR2 SQIVND (reference sequence). The CDR3 loop spans 15 amino acids. DNA for the CDR3: TGTGCCAGTAGTATTGGGAGCAGGTTTACAGATACGCAGTATTTT. It specifies CASSIGSRFTDTQYF.

In its sample, this clone was seen a few times. V and J are TRBV4-1 and TRBJ1-1; D is perhaps TRBD1 (5 bases). The germline V and J ends were trimmed by 0 bases and 11 bases, with 28 bases remaining between them. The CDR3 runs 18 residues. CDR1 and CDR2 (germline): MGHRA, YSYEKL. CDR3 sequence: CASSQETAVGLAGNKAFF. In nucleotides, the CDR3 is TGCGCCAGCAGCCAAGAGACTGCGGTGGGACTGGCTGGTAATAAGGCTTTCTTT.

The CDR3 DNA follows: TGTGCCAGCAGCATATACCGGGACAGGGGGGGATCCAATCAGCCCCAGCATTTT. Amino acids: CASSIYRDRGGSNQPQHF. This chain joins TRBV7-8 and TRBJ1-5; TRBD1 aligns across 11 bases. The germline gives CDR1 SGHVS, CDR2 FQNEAQ. The length of the CDR3 is 18 residues. Germline trimming cut 5 bases from V and 3 bases from J; bases unmatched to any gene: 12.

The chain joins TRBV4-1 to TRBJ1-1, with TRBD1 as a possible D gene (5 bases). Trimming cost V 1 base and J 7 bases, with 16 bases left between them. This CDR3 is 15 amino acids long. Germline values: CDR1 MGHRA, CDR2 YSYEKL. CDR3 sequence (DNA): TGCGCCAGCAGCCAAGGGTCTGGACAACGGATTGAAGCTTTCTTT. Amino acid sequence: CASSQGSGQRIEAFF.

This rearrangement joins TRBV5-5 to TRBJ2-2, with D perhaps matching TRBD1 (5 bases). Trimming took off 1 base at V and 1 base at J, with 14 bases between the two ends. CDR3 length: 17 amino acids. From germline, CDR1 is SGHKS and CDR2 YYEKEE (reference sequence). CDR3 residues: CASSLPLTAVNTGELFF. CDR3 nucleotide sequence: TGTGCCAGCAGCTTGCCCCTGACAGCTGTGAACACCGGGGAGCTGTTTTTT.

The chain has TRBV19 and TRBJ1-5, with D maybe TRBD1 (6 bases). Trimming took off 8 bases at V and 2 bases at J, with 13 bases between the two ends. Germline CDR1 is LNHDA and CDR2 is SQIVND (reference sequence). This CDR3 comprises 14 residues. The CDR3 bases are TGTGCCAGTTATCAGGGGATTGGCAATCAGCCCCAGCATTTT. Translating gives CASYQGIGNQPQHF. Drawing the rest from reference TRBV19 and TRBJ1-5, the complete variable domain is DGGITQSPKYLFRKEGQNVTLSCEQNLNHDAMYWYRQDPGQGLRLIYYSQIVNDFQKGDIAEGYSVSREKKESFPLTVTSAQKNPTAFYLCASYQGIGNQPQHFGDGTRLSIL.

This clone occurred a few times. The J gene is TRBJ1-2, the V gene TRBV19; 8 bases are shared with TRBD1. The CDR3 consists of 17 residues. V was pared by 3 bases and J by 0 bases, with 9 bases of the junction left unmatched. Germline V gives CDR1 LNHDA, CDR2 SQIVND (reference sequence). CDR3 nucleotide sequence: TGTGCCAGTAGTATCCAAGGCTCAGGGGGCCCTAACTATGGCTACACCTTC. Encoded protein: CASSIQGSGGPNYGYTF.

This rearrangement joins TRBV23-1 to TRBJ2-7; D remains ambiguous. TRBV23-1 is annotated as an ORF whose role is uncertain. This CDR3 contains 16 residues. Trimming took off 3 bases at V and 0 bases at J, with 15 bases between the two ends. The CDR3 nucleotides are TGCGCCAGCAGTCATAAAGGCGGTGGAAGCTCCTACGAGCAGTACGTC. Encoded protein: CASSHKGGGSSYEQYV.